One and the same sample provided the 5 T cell receptor beta chains below, sequenced in a study of sequential checkpoint blockade in melanoma. Repertoires were generated with immunoSEQ multiplex PCR, while TCRdb's copy carries only in-frame clones and drops some. The table lists approximately 8,200 clones, 23% of them singletons. As for treatment: randomized to nivolumab then ipilimumab (arm A) or the reverse (arm B). Sequencing was performed on tumor tissue (inferred from file names), taken from a patient given nivolumab and ipilimumab in sequence. The origin of the receptors is a human donor with melanoma.

The chain carries TRBV19 and TRBJ2-7; 8 bases align to TRBD1. Trimming at V came to 4 bases and at J to 2 bases, leaving 7 bases not matched to a gene. Germline CDR1 and CDR2: LNHDA and SQIVND (reference sequence). The CDR3 length is 15 residues. The CDR3 nucleotides are TGTGCCAGTAGTACTTTAGGACAGGGAGCCTACGAGCAGTACTTC. The encoded protein is CASSTLGQGAYEQYF.

The chain links TRBV11-3 to TRBJ2-7; D uncertain. Per germline, CDR1 SGHNT and CDR2 YENEEA. Trimming shortened V by 2 bases and J by 3 bases, and 11 bases separated the two germline ends. This CDR3 region has 14 residues. CDR3 protein: CASSLSSEFYEQYF. The CDR3 nucleotides are TGTGCCAGCAGCTTATCTTCGGAGTTCTACGAGCAGTACTTC.

This clone was counted a few times. The chain uses TRBV6-8 and TRBJ1-5; TRBD1 might be the D (6 bases). CDR1 and CDR2 (germline): MNHGY, SAAAGT. CDR3 size: 17 residues. Trimming stripped 3 bases from V and 0 bases from J, with 15 bases between. The chain's CDR3 is CASSYRGTIGSNQPQHF. DNA for the CDR3: TGTGCCAGCAGTTATAGAGGGACAATCGGTAGCAATCAGCCCCAGCATTTT.

This clone was found many times. The chain has TRBV11-3 and TRBJ2-7; D may be TRBD1 (6 bases). The V gene's germline CDR1 is SGHNT and CDR2 YENEEA. The CDR3 length is 14 residues. Trimming removed 6 bases from V and 3 bases from J, with 15 bases in between. The CDR3 here is CASSSGVRYYEQYF. CDR3 coding DNA: TGTGCCAGCAGTTCAGGGGTACGGTACTACGAGCAGTACTTC.

This chain uses TRBV11-3 with TRBJ1-5; 7 nucleotides line up with TRBD1. Germline CDR1 and CDR2: SGHNT and YENEEA. With 5 bases clipped from V and 1 base from J, the junction kept 5 bases outside the gene matches. The CDR3 consists of 15 residues. CDR3 protein: CASSPGQISNQPQHF. In DNA, the CDR3 is TGTGCCAGCAGCCCGGGACAGATAAGCAATCAGCCCCAGCATTTT.